Below are 21 T cell receptor beta chains sequenced from a single sample in a study of T cells in Graves' hyperthyroidism and ophthalmopathy. What was amplified from RNA transcripts were TCR beta CDR3 regions. HTBI primers were used for first-round RT-PCR of the TCR CDR3. MiXCR, run by TCRdb on the multiplex PCR reads, gives a single entry per CDR3 protein. The sample has some 440,000 distinct CDR3 sequences, around a sixth seen once. The sequenced sample consisted of blood. The receptors originated from a woman aged 18-29 years with Graves' hyperthyroidism.

The chain carries TRBV5-1 and TRBJ2-1; D gene ambiguous. The CDR3 loop spans 13 amino acids. CDR1 and CDR2 (germline): SGHRS, YFSETQ. V gave up 4 bases and J gave up 7 bases, with 12 bases separating them. The CDR3 nucleotides are TGCGCCAGCAGCCCCTCTTTGCGAAATGAGCAGTTCTTC. Translated: CASSPSLRNEQFF.

At least ten counts were recorded for this clonotype. CDR3 in amino acids: CASSVPGGAVPEAFF. DNA of the CDR3: TGTGCCAGCAGTGTGCCAGGGGGCGCAGTCCCTGAAGCTTTCTTT. The chain has TRBV6-1 and TRBJ1-1; the match to TRBD1 covers 8 bases. Trimming cost V 4 bases and J 6 bases; bases outside gene matches: 10. The CDR3 has 15 amino acids. The germline V gene encodes CDR1 MNHNS and CDR2 SASEGT.

In its sample, this clonotype was seen many times. The gene calls are TRBV5-1 and TRBJ2-5; 12 bases are shared with TRBD2. Losses at the gene ends were 0 bases for V and 2 bases for J; bases not matched to a gene: 2. Germline V CDR1 and CDR2: SGHRS, YFSETQ. The CDR3 sequence is 16 residues long. CDR3: CASSLGLAGVQETQYF. CDR3 DNA: TGCGCCAGCAGCTTGGGACTAGCGGGAGTACAAGAGACCCAGTACTTC.

The chain joins TRBV19 to TRBJ2-4; 7 positions match TRBD2. The CDR3 contains 16 residues. Unmatched junction bases numbered 8, after V lost 6 bases and J lost 0 bases. CDR1 is LNHDA and CDR2 is SQIVND in the germline V gene (reference sequence). The CDR3 coding sequence is TGTGCCAGTAGCCCTAGAGCGGGGCTAGCCAAAAACATTCAGTACTTC. Translating gives CASSPRAGLAKNIQYF.

For this clonotype: Without the conserved terminal phenylalanine or tryptophan, this CDR3 likely stems from a read error. The gene calls are TRBV7-9 and TRBJ2-4; 9 bases are shared with TRBD2. The ends lost 8 bases at V and 6 bases at J; junction bases unmatched: 8. The CDR3 extends over 14 amino acids. Germline V gene lookup returns CDR1 SEHNR and CDR2 FQNEAQ (reference sequence). The CDR3 loop reads CASGDSGGRNIQYL. For the CDR3, the DNA is TGTGCCAGCGGAGATAGCGGGGGAAGAAACATTCAGTACCTC.

About this clonotype itself: A much larger clonotype is one base distant, so this may be a read error. The conserved phenylalanine or tryptophan is not found at the CDR3 terminus, so this likely reflects a read error. The chain is built from TRBV7-2 and TRBJ2-4; D is perhaps TRBD2 (7 bases). In germline, CDR1 is SGHTA, CDR2 FQGNSA. The CDR3 extends over 17 amino acids. The V and J ends lost 5 bases and 4 bases respectively, with 21 bases between them. The CDR3 nucleotides are TGTGCCAGCAGCCCCTCGGGGGGCGGACGGTTGAAAAACATTCAGTACCTC. Protein product: CASSPSGGGRLKNIQYL.

The chain employs TRBV4-1 and TRBJ1-1; possible D gene TRBD1, 6 bases. Germline assignment: CDR1 MGHRA and CDR2 YSYEKL. There are 17 residues in the CDR3. The V end was cut by 0 bases, the J end by 3 bases, with 17 bases between. CDR3: CASSQERSWRGDTEAFF. The CDR3 nucleotides read TGCGCCAGCAGCCAAGAAAGGTCCTGGAGGGGGGACACTGAAGCTTTCTTT.

This clonotype has at least ten counts. CDR3 DNA sequence: TGTGCCAGCAGCCCACGAGTCGGGGGATCCGATACGCAGTATTTT. This sequence encodes CASSPRVGGSDTQYF. V usage is TRBV7-9 and J usage is TRBJ2-3; D may be TRBD2 (6 bases). CDR3 length: 15 residues. Germline lookup yields CDR1 SEHNR and CDR2 FQNEAQ (reference sequence). V was pared by 5 bases and J by 6 bases, with 18 bases between.

Only a few counts were recorded for this clonotype. The CDR3 region has the DNA TGCGCCAGCAGCTTGTTGGGTACAGCCGCAACTAATGAAAAACTGTTTTTT. Translating it yields CASSLLGTAATNEKLFF. V and J are TRBV5-1 and TRBJ1-4; D is ambiguous. V lost 1 base, J lost 0 bases, and 13 bases lay in between. The CDR3 has 17 amino acids. Germline V CDR1 and CDR2: SGHRS, YFSETQ. The complete variable domain, with remaining parts taken from reference TRBV5-1 and TRBJ1-4, reads KAGVTQTPRYLIKTRGQQVTLSCSPISGHRSVSWYQQTPGQGLQFLFEYFSETQRNKGNFPGRFSGRQFSNSRSEMNVSTLELGDSALYLCASSLLGTAATNEKLFFGSGTQLSVL.

This clonotype was seen only a few times. The V call is TRBV4-3, the J call TRBJ2-1, with TRBD2 identical over 9 bases. This CDR3 region has 18 residues. V trimming: 0 bases; J trimming: 1 base; junction bases outside the gene matches: 7. Germline V lookup: CDR1 LGHNA, CDR2 YSLEER. The CDR3, as DNA: TGCGCCAGCAGCCAAGATCTCGGCGGGGGGGTATCCTACAATGAGCAGTTCTTC. It translates to CASSQDLGGGVSYNEQFF.

The rearrangement uses TRBV6-1 and TRBJ2-3; 8 positions match TRBD1. Unmatched junction bases numbered 7, after V lost 0 bases and J lost 5 bases. The germline V gene encodes CDR1 MNHNS and CDR2 SASEGT. The CDR3 sequence is 16 residues long. CDR3 sequence (DNA): TGTGCCAGCAGTGAAGCGTCCAGGGGGCGTGTAGATACGCAGTATTTT. It codes for CASSEASRGRVDTQYF.

V and J are TRBV4-2 and TRBJ2-5, with 8 bases identical to TRBD2. The germline CDR1 and CDR2 sequences are LGHNA and YNFKEQ. The CDR3 runs to 20 residues. The trim removed 0 bases at V and 4 bases at J, leaving 19 bases unmatched. The CDR3 sequence is CASSQERAVPGGHSSETQYF. The CDR3 DNA follows: TGTGCCAGCAGCCAAGAAAGAGCTGTGCCGGGGGGGCATTCCTCAGAGACCCAGTACTTC.

This clonotype came up a few times. This chain links TRBV20-1 with TRBJ1-4; D not resolved. The CDR3 contains 14 residues. CDR1 and CDR2 (germline): DFQATT, SNEGSKA (reference sequence). V was trimmed by 0 bases and J by 7 bases, leaving 12 bases between them. The CDR3 loop reads CSARDPGRVEKLFF. CDR3 bases: TGCAGTGCTAGAGATCCCGGGAGGGTTGAAAAACTGTTTTTT.

The chain couples TRBV6-1 to TRBJ1-1; 11 nucleotides match TRBD1. Germline V gives CDR1 MNHNS, CDR2 SASEGT. V trimming: 6 bases; J trimming: 6 bases; junction bases outside the gene matches: 9. The CDR3 has 15 amino acids. CDR3 region: CASRSRTGGDPEAFF. For the CDR3, the DNA is TGTGCCAGCAGATCTAGGACAGGGGGCGACCCTGAAGCTTTCTTT.

V and J are TRBV7-8 and TRBJ1-2; perhaps TRBD1 as D (6 bases). CDR1 and CDR2 from the germline V gene are SGHVS and FQNEAQ. The V and J ends lost 5 bases and 4 bases respectively, with 14 bases between them. This CDR3 is 14 amino acids long. CDR3 bases: TGTGCCAGCAGCCAGGGGTCGGGGGTCTATGGCTACACCTTC. It encodes CASSQGSGVYGYTF. Drawing the rest from reference TRBV7-8 and TRBJ1-2, the complete variable domain is GAGVSQSPRYKVAKRGQDVALRCDPISGHVSLFWYQQALGQGPEFLTYFQNEAQLDKSGLPSDRFFAERPEGSVSTLKIQRTQQEDSAVYLCASSQGSGVYGYTFGSGTRLTVV.

This clonotype was seen many times. The chain combines TRBV20-1 with TRBJ2-3, with D possibly TRBD2 on 6 matching bases. V lost 6 bases and J lost 0, with 16 bases in between. The germline CDR1 and CDR2 sequences are DFQATT and SNEGSKA (reference sequence). The CDR3 is made up of 15 amino acids. Written as DNA, the CDR3 is TGCAGTGCCAATCCGGTGGAGGGTAGCACAGATACGCAGTATTTT. It translates to CSANPVEGSTDTQYF.

The DNA for the CDR3 is TGTGCCAGCGCCCGGGACAGACTCACAGATACGCAGTATTTT. Its translation: CASARDRLTDTQYF. This chain joins TRBV6-1 and TRBJ2-3; the match to TRBD1 covers 7 bases. Per germline, CDR1 MNHNS and CDR2 SASEGT. CDR3 length equals 14 residues. Trimming at V came to 8 bases and at J to 2 bases, leaving 7 bases not matched to a gene.

At least ten counts were recorded for this clonotype. The chain carries TRBV20-1 and TRBJ2-5, with 8 bases matching TRBD2. The germline gives CDR1 DFQATT, CDR2 SNEGSKA (reference sequence). V was clipped by 7 bases and J by 3 bases; unmatched bases: 7. The CDR3 covers 13 residues. In DNA form, the CDR3 reads TGCAGTGTTCCGGGTAGCGGGGAAGAGACCCAGTACTTC. Translating gives CSVPGSGEETQYF.

This clonotype was picked up many times. V gene TRBV11-2 combines with J gene TRBJ2-7, with D uncertain. CDR1 and CDR2 from the germline V gene are SGHAT and FQNNGV. V dropped 5 bases and J dropped 7 bases, with 15 bases sitting between them. This CDR3 is 13 amino acids long. The CDR3 protein is CASSPSPTKEQYF. The DNA for the CDR3 is TGTGCCAGCAGCCCAAGCCCCACAAAGGAGCAGTACTTC.

The chain employs TRBV20-1 and TRBJ1-5; D ambiguous. The CDR3 is 15 residues long. Germline V lookup: CDR1 DFQATT, CDR2 SNEGSKA (reference sequence). Trimming took 3 bases from V and 1 from J, leaving 13 bases between them. As DNA, the CDR3 is TGCAGTGCTAGTTTTTCCGGACGGAGCAATCAGCCCCAGCATTTT. As protein: CSASFSGRSNQPQHF.

There are a few counts of this clonotype. The chain has TRBV29-1 and TRBJ2-3, with 16 bases that match TRBD2. The CDR3 has 16 amino acids. Germline V lookup: CDR1 SQVTM, CDR2 ANQGSEA. V gave up 5 bases and J gave up 5 bases; unmatched junction bases: 7. The chain's CDR3 is CSVSSGTSGGGDTQYF. CDR3 coding DNA: TGCAGCGTTTCAAGCGGGACTAGCGGGGGGGGAGATACGCAGTATTTT.